This T cell receptor (beta chain) derives from a study of read filtering for tumor transcriptome and immune sequencing. Study at large: The cohort had more than 16 men and approximately 13 women aged roughly 47 to 90, mean about 70 years. Whole-transcriptome libraries were prepared after DNase treatment. General study results and limits: The CD138-negative fraction was mixed bone marrow immune cells, not pure T cells. Correlation between methods rose after single-read clonotypes were removed.

This clonotype was picked up many times. Its antigen is not known. This library used 300 to 500 ng RNA and molecular barcoded adaptors spanning alpha/delta and beta/gamma chains. TCRdb fed the reads into MiXCR, producing one record per CDR3 protein. The sample contains about 48,000 distinct CDR3 sequences, roughly a fifth of which appear only once. CDR1 is SGHDN, CDR2 FVKESK, per germline. Trimming took 4 bases from V and 3 from J; bases not matched to a gene: 6. The CDR3 loop spans 16 amino acids. What was sequenced was a population of CD138-negative cells sorted from bone marrow. The origin of this receptor is a donor aged 40 or over with multiple myeloma. The V gene is TRBV14, the J gene TRBJ2-1; 10 bases line up with TRBD2. DNA for the CDR3: TGTGCCAGCAGCCTCCTTAGCGGGGGGAACTACAATGAGCAGTTCTTC. Translating gives CASSLLSGGNYNEQFF.